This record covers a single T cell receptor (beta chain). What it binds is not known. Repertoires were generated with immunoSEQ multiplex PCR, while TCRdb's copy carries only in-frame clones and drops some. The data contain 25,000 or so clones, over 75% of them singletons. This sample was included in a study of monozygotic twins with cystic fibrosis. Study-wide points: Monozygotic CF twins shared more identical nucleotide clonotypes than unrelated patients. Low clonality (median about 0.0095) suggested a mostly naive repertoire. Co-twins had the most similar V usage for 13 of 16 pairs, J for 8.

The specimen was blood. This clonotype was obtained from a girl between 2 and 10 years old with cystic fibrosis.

CDR3 in amino acids: CASSLRQRNQPQHF. The CDR3, as DNA: TGTGCCAGCAGCTTGCGACAGCGGAATCAGCCCCAGCATTTT. The rearrangement links TRBV5-6 to TRBJ1-5; possible D gene TRBD1, 5 bases. The length of the CDR3 is 14 residues. The V and J ends lost 1 base and 4 bases respectively, with 9 bases between them. Germline V gives CDR1 SGHDT, CDR2 YYEEEE.